This TCR beta chain derives from a study of blood T cell repertoires in COVID-19. Study summary: COVID-19 samples, acute and convalescent, were from the United States, Italy and Spain. PBMCs, B-cell-depleted T cells, or T cells provided the cDNA or gDNA that made up the material.

CDR3 length: 17 residues. From germline, CDR1 is LGHDT and CDR2 YNNKEL (reference sequence). The V gene end was trimmed by 1 base and the J gene end by 5 bases; junction bases not matched to a gene: 9. The authors' processing: Estimates of nucleated cell counts were drawn from the amplification of reference gene primers. Sequenced by immunoSEQ multiplex PCR; TCRdb stores in-frame clones only, minus some. The D gene and trimming were derived from the DNA, and the V and J assignments and clone size from that table. The data hold 200,000 to 250,000 clones, with around 82% observed a single time. The sequenced sample consisted of peripheral blood. The clonotype comes from a young woman who had recovered from COVID-19. The V gene is TRBV3-1 (or the pseudogene TRBV3-2), the J gene TRBJ2-3, with 10 bases identical to TRBD2. CDR3 nucleotide sequence: TGTGCCAGCAGCCAAGGACCCAGCGGGAGGGCTTTAGATACGCAGTATTTT. This sequence encodes CASSQGPSGRALDTQYF.